The T cell receptor beta chain under discussion was sequenced for a study of cytomegalovirus exposure and HLA in healthy donors. Study summary: The roughly 120 million unique TCR beta sequences, from roughly 170 million T cells, were found by an earlier analysis. Genetic ancestry analysis placed approximately 80% of the roughly 400 donors that were genotyped in the Caucasian-associated cluster.

Germline-derived CDR1 and CDR2 are SEHNR and FQNEAQ (reference sequence). The CDR3 runs 13 residues. The study's findings and limits: HLA allele associations emerged for under 20,000 TCR beta sequences in a later analysis, at 0.05 false discovery rate.

This clone was detected only a few times. The antigen is not known. The PCR made use of 60 Vbeta and 13 Jbeta primers. Original data processing: Later, 75 million to 100 million unique TCR beta chains were counted in an analysis, and roughly 11 million of them were shared. The protocol was immunoSEQ multiplex PCR, while the TCRdb copy is restricted to in-frame clones and leaves out a portion. V, J and clone size were drawn from that table, and D and trimming were deduced from the DNA. The top ten hold about 3.5% of the sample, which has 100,000 to 150,000 clones, 83% seen once. The sequenced sample was PBMCs. This chain joins TRBV7-9 and TRBJ2-5; D is tentatively TRBD1 or TRBD2 (6 bases each). The end of the DNA fits TRBJ2-7 better, so the J call may be wrong. This receptor was taken from a woman in her thirties or forties in good health and CMV-seropositive. This chain's CDR3 is CASSLRLGGEQYF. The DNA of the CDR3 is TGTGCCAGCAGCTTAAGACTAGGGGGCGAGCAGTACTTC.